This T cell receptor beta chain was sequenced in a study of control samples from healthy donors and cancer patients. Repertoires were generated with immunoSEQ multiplex PCR, while TCRdb's copy carries only in-frame clones and drops some. This table holds over 75,000 clones, roughly four fifths found once. The TCR originated in a man in his fifties or sixties in good health. The specimen was blood.

The CDR3: CASNFDRAGGETQYF. Written as DNA, the CDR3 is TGTGCCAGCAACTTCGACAGGGCCGGCGGAGAGACCCAGTACTTC. The rearrangement links TRBV2 to TRBJ2-5; the match to TRBD1 covers 7 bases. V shed 7 bases, J shed 4 bases, and the junction held 12 bases outside the gene matches. This CDR3 comprises 15 residues. Germline loops: CDR1 SNHLY, CDR2 FYNNEI. The whole variable domain, filled in from reference TRBV2 and TRBJ2-5, reads EPEVTQTPSHQVTQMGQEVILRCVPISNHLYFYWYRQILGQKVEFLVSFYNNEISEKSEIFDDQFSVERPDGSNFTLKIRSTKLEDSAMYFCASNFDRAGGETQYFGPGTRLLVL.